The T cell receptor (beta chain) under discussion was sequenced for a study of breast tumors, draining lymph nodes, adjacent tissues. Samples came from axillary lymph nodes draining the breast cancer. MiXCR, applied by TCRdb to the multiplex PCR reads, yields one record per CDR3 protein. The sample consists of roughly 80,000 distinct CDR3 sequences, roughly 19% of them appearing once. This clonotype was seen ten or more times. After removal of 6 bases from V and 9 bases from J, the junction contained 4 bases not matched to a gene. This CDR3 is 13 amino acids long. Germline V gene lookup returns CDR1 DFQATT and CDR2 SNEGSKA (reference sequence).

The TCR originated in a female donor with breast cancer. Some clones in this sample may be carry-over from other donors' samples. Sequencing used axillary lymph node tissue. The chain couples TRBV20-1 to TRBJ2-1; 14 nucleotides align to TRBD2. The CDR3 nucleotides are TGCAGTGCCAGACTAGCGGGAGGGCGTGAGCAGTTCTTC. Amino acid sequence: CSARLAGGREQFF.